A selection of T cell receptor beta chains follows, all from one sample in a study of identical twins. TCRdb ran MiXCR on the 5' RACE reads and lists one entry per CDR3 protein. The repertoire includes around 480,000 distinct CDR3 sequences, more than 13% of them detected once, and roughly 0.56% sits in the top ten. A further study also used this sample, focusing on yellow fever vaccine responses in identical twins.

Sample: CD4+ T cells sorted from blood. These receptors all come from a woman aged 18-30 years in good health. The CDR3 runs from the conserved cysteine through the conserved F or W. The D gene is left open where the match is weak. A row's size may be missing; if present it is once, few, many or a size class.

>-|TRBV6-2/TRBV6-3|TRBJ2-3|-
CASSPLAGSDTQYF
TGTGCCAGCAGTCCACTGGCGGGATCAGATACGCAGTATTTT
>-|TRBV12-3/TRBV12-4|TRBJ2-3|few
CASSFYASTSGTDTQYF
TGTGCCAGCAGTTTTTACGCCTCGACTAGTGGCACAGATACGCAGTATTTT
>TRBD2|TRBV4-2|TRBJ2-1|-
CASSQARSGATVGEQFF
TGTGCCAGCAGCCAAGCAAGAAGCGGGGCTACCGTGGGTGAGCAGTTCTTC
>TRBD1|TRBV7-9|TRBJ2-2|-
CASSKQGGDRAGELFF
TGTGCCAGCAGCAAGCAAGGCGGGGACAGGGCCGGGGAGCTGTTTTTT
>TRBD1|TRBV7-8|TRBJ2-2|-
CASSRGISQNRGRGTGELFF
TGTGCCAGCAGCCGAGGCATTAGCCAAAACAGGGGGCGAGGTACCGGGGAGCTGTTTTTT
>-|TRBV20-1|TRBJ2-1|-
CSATVTPGEQFF
TGCAGTGCAACCGTGACGCCGGGTGAGCAGTTCTTC
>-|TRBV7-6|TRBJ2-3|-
CASSLVQPPADTQYF
TGTGCCAGCAGCTTAGTCCAACCCCCGGCAGATACGCAGTATTTT
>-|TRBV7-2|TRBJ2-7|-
CASSFGPSYEQYF
TGTGCCAGCAGCTTCGGGCCTTCCTACGAGCAGTACTTC
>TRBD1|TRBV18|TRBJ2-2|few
CASSKTGGARDTGELFF
TGTGCCAGCTCAAAAACAGGGGGCGCTCGGGACACCGGGGAGCTGTTTTTT
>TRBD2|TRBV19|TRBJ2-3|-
CASTQSGGALTQYF
TGTGCCAGTACTCAGAGCGGGGGGGCCCTTACGCAGTATTTT
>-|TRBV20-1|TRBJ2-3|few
CSARRYADTQYF
TGCAGTGCTAGAAGATACGCAGATACGCAGTATTTT
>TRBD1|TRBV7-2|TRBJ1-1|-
CASSFNTGGTEAFF
TGTGCCAGCAGCTTCAACACAGGGGGCACTGAAGCTTTCTTT
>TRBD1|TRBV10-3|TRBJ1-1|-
CAIRSDRGREVTEAFF
TGTGCCATCAGATCCGACAGGGGGAGAGAGGTCACTGAAGCTTTCTTT
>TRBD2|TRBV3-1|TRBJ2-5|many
CASSQSSGGRETQYF
TGTGCCAGCAGCCAATCATCCGGGGGGAGGGAGACCCAGTACTTC
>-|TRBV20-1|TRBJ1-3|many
CSARSSGNTIYF
TGCAGTGCTAGGAGCTCTGGAAACACCATATATTTT
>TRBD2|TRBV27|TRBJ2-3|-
CASSTSGGASDTQYF
TGTGCCAGCAGTACTAGCGGGGGGGCCTCAGATACGCAGTATTTT
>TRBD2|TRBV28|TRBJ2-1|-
CASSLLQLAGVVNEQFF
TGTGCCAGCAGTTTACTCCAACTAGCGGGAGTAGTGAATGAGCAGTTCTTC
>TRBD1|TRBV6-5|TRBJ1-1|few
CASSYAAGGLKTEAFF
TGTGCCAGCAGTTACGCGGCAGGGGGACTGAAGACTGAAGCTTTCTTT
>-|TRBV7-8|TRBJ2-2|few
CANSARDTTGELFF
TGTGCCAATTCGGCCCGGGACACCACCGGGGAGCTGTTTTTT
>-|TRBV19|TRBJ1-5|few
CASTADQFSNQPQHF
TGTGCCAGTACCGCGGACCAATTTAGCAATCAGCCCCAGCATTTT
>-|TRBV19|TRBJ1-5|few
CASSTLQGSSNQPQHF
TGTGCCAGTAGTACTTTACAGGGCTCGAGCAATCAGCCCCAGCATTTT
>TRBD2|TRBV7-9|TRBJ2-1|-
CASSFRLAGEVNEQFF
TGTGCCAGCAGCTTCCGACTAGCGGGGGAAGTCAATGAGCAGTTCTTC
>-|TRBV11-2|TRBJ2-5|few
CASSPSSETQYF
TGTGCCAGCAGCCCTTCCTCAGAGACCCAGTACTTC
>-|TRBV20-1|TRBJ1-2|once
CSAQTPNYGYTF
TGCAGTGCTCAAACACCGAACTATGGCTACACCTTC
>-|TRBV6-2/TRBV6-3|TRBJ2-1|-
CASSYWGRLSSSSYNEQFF
TGTGCCAGCAGTTACTGGGGAAGACTATCCTCTAGCTCCTACAATGAGCAGTTCTTC
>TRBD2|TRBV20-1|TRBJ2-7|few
CSAKASGFYEQYF
TGCAGTGCTAAGGCTAGCGGATTTTACGAGCAGTACTTC
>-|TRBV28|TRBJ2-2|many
CAGRLRGNTGELFF
TGTGCTGGGAGACTCAGGGGTAACACCGGGGAGCTGTTTTTT
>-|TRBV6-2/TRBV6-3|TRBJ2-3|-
CASSYTYSTDTQYF
TGTGCCAGCAGTTACACTTACAGCACAGATACGCAGTATTTT
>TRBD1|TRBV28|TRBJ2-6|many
CASSFPRTGSSNVLTF
TGTGCCAGCAGTTTCCCTCGGACAGGATCGTCGAACGTCCTGACTTTC
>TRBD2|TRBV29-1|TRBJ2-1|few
CSVAERAGREQFF
TGCAGCGTTGCAGAGAGAGCGGGGCGGGAGCAGTTCTTC
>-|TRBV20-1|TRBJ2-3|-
CSANPTYTDTQYF
TGCAGTGCTAACCCTACATACACAGATACGCAGTATTTT
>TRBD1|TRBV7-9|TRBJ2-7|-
CASSFDRGSSYEQYF
TGTGCCAGCAGCTTCGACAGGGGTAGCTCCTACGAGCAGTACTTC
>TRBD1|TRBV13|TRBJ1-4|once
CASSLRQGWTNEKLFF
TGTGCCAGCAGCTTACGACAGGGTTGGACTAATGAAAAACTGTTTTTT
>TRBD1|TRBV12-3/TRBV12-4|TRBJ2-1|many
CASRGTASSYNEQFF
TGTGCCAGCAGAGGGACAGCGAGCTCCTACAATGAGCAGTTCTTC
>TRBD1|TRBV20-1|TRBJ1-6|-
CSPHRDRGSPLHF
TGCAGTCCGCACCGGGACAGGGGCTCACCCCTCCACTTT
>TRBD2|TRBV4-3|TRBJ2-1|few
CASSHTSGRGRVEQFF
TGCGCCAGCAGCCACACTAGCGGGAGAGGTAGGGTTGAGCAGTTCTTC
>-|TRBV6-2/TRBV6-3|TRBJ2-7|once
CASSNIRQVSYEQYF
TGTGCCAGCAGTAACATCCGACAGGTCTCCTACGAGCAGTACTTC
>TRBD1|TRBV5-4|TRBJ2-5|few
CASSLVPQGVGYQETQYF
TGTGCCAGCAGCTTGGTTCCACAGGGGGTGGGTTATCAGGAGACCCAGTACTTC
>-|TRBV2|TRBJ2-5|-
CASSEASLPQYF
TGTGCCAGCAGTGAAGCAAGTCTTCCCCAGTACTTC
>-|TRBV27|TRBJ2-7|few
CASSSTPSGYEQYF
TGTGCCAGCAGTTCGACCCCCTCGGGCTACGAGCAGTACTTC
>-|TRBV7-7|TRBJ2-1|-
CASSAMDGLSYNEQFF
TGTGCTAGCAGCGCTATGGACGGACTCTCCTACAATGAGCAGTTCTTC
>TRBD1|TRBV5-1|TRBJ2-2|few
CASSGDRGTGELFF
TGCGCCAGCAGCGGGGACAGGGGGACCGGGGAGCTGTTTTTT
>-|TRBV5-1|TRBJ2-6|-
CASSLNPATQSSGANVLTF
TGCGCCAGCAGCTTGAATCCGGCAACTCAAAGCTCTGGGGCCAACGTCCTGACTTTC
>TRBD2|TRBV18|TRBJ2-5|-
CASSHSLAGEETQYF
TGTGCCAGCTCACATTCACTAGCGGGAGAGGAGACCCAGTACTTC
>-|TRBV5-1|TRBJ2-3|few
CASSLVVRGSTDTQYF
TGCGCCAGCAGCTTGGTTGTAAGGGGGTCCACAGATACGCAGTATTTT
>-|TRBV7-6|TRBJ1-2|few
CASSVLQGSYGYTF
TGTGCCAGCAGCGTACTACAGGGCTCCTATGGCTACACCTTC
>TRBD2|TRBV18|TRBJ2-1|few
CASSRLAGWNEQFF
TGTGCCAGCTCACGACTAGCGGGGTGGAATGAGCAGTTCTTC
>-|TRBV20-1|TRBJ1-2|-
CSASEPARAFGYGYTF
TGCAGTGCTAGCGAGCCGGCCAGGGCCTTCGGGTATGGCTACACCTTC
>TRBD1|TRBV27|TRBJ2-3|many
CASSWGTGRSDTQYF
TGTGCCAGCAGTTGGGGGACAGGGCGTTCAGATACGCAGTATTTT